This T cell receptor beta chain was observed in a study of cytomegalovirus exposure and HLA in healthy donors. The CDR3 runs 12 residues. PCR was performed using 60 Vbeta and 13 Jbeta primers. TCRdb's copy holds only in-frame clones and misses some; the assay was immunoSEQ multiplex PCR. This repertoire shows roughly 80,000 clones, less than 85% found once; its top ten account for approximately 2.4%. This clone was recorded once. The chain uses TRBV1 and TRBJ2-5; TRBD2 was called by the table and not checked on the DNA. TRBV1 is an annotated pseudogene. The sequenced sample consisted of PBMCs. The source of this sequence is a woman aged 45-60 years in good health and CMV-seronegative. DNA for the CDR3: TGCACCAGCAGCTGTAACGGGGAGACCCAGTACTTC. Its translation: CTSSCNGETQYF.